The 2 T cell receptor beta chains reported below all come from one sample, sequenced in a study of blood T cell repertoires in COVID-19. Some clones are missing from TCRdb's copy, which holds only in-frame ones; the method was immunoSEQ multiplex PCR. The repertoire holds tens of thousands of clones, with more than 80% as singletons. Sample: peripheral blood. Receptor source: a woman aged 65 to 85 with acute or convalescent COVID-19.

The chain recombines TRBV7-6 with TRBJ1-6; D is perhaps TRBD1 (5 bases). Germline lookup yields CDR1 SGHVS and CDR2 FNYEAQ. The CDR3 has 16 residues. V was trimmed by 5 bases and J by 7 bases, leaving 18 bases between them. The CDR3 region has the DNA TGTGCCAGCAGCCCAAATCAGGGAGGTAGGAATTCACCCCTCCACTTT. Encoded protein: CASSPNQGGRNSPLHF.

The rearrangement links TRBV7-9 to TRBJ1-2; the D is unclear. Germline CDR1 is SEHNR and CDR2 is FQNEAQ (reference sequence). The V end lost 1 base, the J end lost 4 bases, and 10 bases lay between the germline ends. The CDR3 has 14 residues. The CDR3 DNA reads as TGTGCCAGCAGCTTAGATTTCCCCATCTATGGCTACACCTTC. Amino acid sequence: CASSLDFPIYGYTF.